This passage covers 30 T cell receptor beta chains from one sample sequenced in a study of shared clonotypes between healthy human individuals (dated by TCRdb to the early 2020s). The method behind the library was the immunoSEQ multiplex PCR assay. The table comes from immuneACCESS by way of TCRdb, which keeps in-frame sequences with V and J called. Part of the clones is missing from these tables; in studies checked, under half for an unresolved V gene and the rest for unknown reasons. This sample gives over a million clones in total; 75% to 85% of them show up just once. Jointly, the top ten make up 0.52% of the sample. Sequenced input: memory CD4+ T cells from PBMCs. This specimen's cell subset or site label, per the study, means: CD45RA-negative fraction. Source of these receptors: a man younger than 35 in good health. Some clones in this sample may be carry-over from other donors' samples.

This clone was seen a few times. V is TRBV7-9 and J is TRBJ2-1; the D is unclear. Germline-derived CDR1 and CDR2 are SEHNR and FQNEAQ (reference sequence). Between the trimmed V and J ends, which lost 5 bases and 7 bases, there was a span of 9 bases. The CDR3 runs to 12 residues. This CDR3 is CASSPDWNEQFF. As DNA, the CDR3 is TGTGCCAGCAGCCCCGACTGGAATGAGCAGTTCTTC.

The CDR3 reads CASSVRQGEYEQYF. CDR3 nucleotides: TGTGCCAGCAGTGTACGGCAGGGGGAATACGAGCAGTACTTC. The chain joins TRBV6-1 to TRBJ2-7, with TRBD1 matching 7 bases. J gave up 4 bases and V 4 bases, and 7 bases lay outside the gene matches. CDR3 size: 14 residues. Germline CDR1 and CDR2: MNHNS and SASEGT.

V is TRBV27 and J is TRBJ1-5; no reliable D call. The length of the CDR3 is 14 residues. Germline V CDR1 and CDR2: MNHEY, SMNVEV (reference sequence). V lost 5 bases to trimming and J lost 4 bases, with 12 bases between them. The CDR3 coding sequence is TGTGCCAGCAGTCCCACTCTGGGGAATCAGCCCCAGCATTTT. Residues: CASSPTLGNQPQHF.

A note on this clone: The same CDR3 arises from other DNA sequences in this sample as well. The chain combines TRBV5-1 with TRBJ1-4, with D hard to call. The CDR3 loop spans 14 amino acids. Trimming removed 0 bases from V and 4 bases from J, with 7 bases in between. The germline gives CDR1 SGHRS, CDR2 YFSETQ. CDR3 in DNA: TGCGCCAGCAGCTTGGGACATAGTAATGAAAAACTGTTTTTT. It translates to CASSLGHSNEKLFF.

The J gene is TRBJ2-2, the V gene TRBV7-9; TRBD1 agrees at 7 bases. V trimming: 0 bases; J trimming: 5 bases; junction bases outside the gene matches: 3. The CDR3 loop spans 15 amino acids. Germline V gene sequence: CDR1 SEHNR, CDR2 FQNEAQ (reference sequence). The CDR3 protein is CASSLADRATGELFF. The CDR3 DNA reads TGTGCCAGCAGCTTAGCCGACAGGGCAACCGGGGAGCTGTTTTTT. Complete variable domain (other parts from reference TRBV7-9 and TRBJ2-2): DTGVSQNPRHKITKRGQNVTFRCDPISEHNRLYWYRQTLGQGPEFLTYFQNEAQLEKSRLLSDRFSAERPKGSFSTLEIQRTEQGDSAMYLCASSLADRATGELFFGEGSRLTVL.

The rearrangement joins TRBV7-2 to TRBJ2-4, with TRBD1 identical over 9 bases. From germline, CDR1 is SGHTA and CDR2 FQGNSA. This CDR3 comprises 15 residues. Germline trimming cut 5 bases from V and 5 bases from J; bases unmatched to any gene: 7. The DNA for the CDR3 is TGTGCCAGCAGCCCTAGGACAGGGGTTGAAAACATTCAGTACTTC. Residues: CASSPRTGVENIQYF.

V gene TRBV18 combines with J gene TRBJ1-1; D call uncertain. The CDR3 has 14 residues. Per the germline V gene, CDR1 is KGHSH and CDR2 is LQKENI. Trimming left V 2 bases short and J 4 bases short, with 11 bases between. The CDR3, as DNA: TGTGCCAGCTCACCATTAGATGAAACCACTGAAGCTTTCTTT. Encoded protein: CASSPLDETTEAFF.

The gene calls are TRBV27 and TRBJ1-2; D unresolved. This CDR3 is built from 14 residues. The V end was cut by 4 bases, the J end by 5 bases, with 14 bases between. Germline V gene lookup returns CDR1 MNHEY and CDR2 SMNVEV (reference sequence). The CDR3 region is CASSSIRGDYGYTF. CDR3 DNA: TGTGCCAGCAGTTCCATTCGGGGAGATTATGGCTACACCTTC.

The genes are TRBV29-1 and TRBJ2-7, with TRBD1 identical over 9 bases. This CDR3 has 12 residues. In germline, CDR1 is SQVTM, CDR2 ANQGSEA. The J segment lost 4 bases and the V segment lost 7 bases, leaving 5 bases of the junction unmatched. The CDR3 protein is CSARDREYEQYF. CDR3 DNA: TGCAGCGCCCGGGACAGGGAATACGAGCAGTACTTC.

V usage is TRBV27 and J usage is TRBJ2-5, with D hard to call. V dropped 5 bases and J dropped 2 bases, with 18 bases sitting between them. The CDR3 sequence is 16 residues long. The germline V gene has CDR1 MNHEY and CDR2 SMNVEV (reference sequence). CDR3 nucleotides: TGTGCCAGCAGTACACCTCTGGACGGGCCTCAAGAGACCCAGTACTTC. Protein product: CASSTPLDGPQETQYF.

Of note for this clone: Just one base apart from a much larger clone, this may be a read error. This chain links TRBV28 with TRBJ1-2; possible D gene TRBD1, 5 bases. The CDR3 loop spans 13 amino acids. Germline V CDR1 and CDR2: MDHEN, SYDVKM. The V and J ends lost 10 bases and 1 base respectively, with 13 bases between them. CDR3 coding DNA: TGTGCCACCAGGGCAGATTTTAACTATGGCTACACCTTC. As protein: CATRADFNYGYTF.

The chain carries TRBV30 and TRBJ1-1; D ambiguous. Germline assignment: CDR1 GTSNPN and CDR2 SVGIG (reference sequence). V lost 2 bases and J lost 1, with 11 bases in between. The CDR3 has 14 amino acids. CDR3 bases: TGTGCCTGGAGTTCTTCTTCAAAGAACACTGAAGCTTTCTTT. This encodes CAWSSSSKNTEAFF.

This rearrangement joins TRBV28 to TRBJ2-3; 10 bases line up with TRBD1. Germline trimming cut 10 bases from V and 3 bases from J; bases unmatched to any gene: 4. The CDR3 extends over 13 amino acids. Germline lookup yields CDR1 MDHEN and CDR2 SYDVKM. CDR3 protein: CATRQGATDTQYF. In DNA, the CDR3 is TGTGCCACCCGACAGGGGGCAACAGATACGCAGTATTTT. The whole variable domain, remainder taken from reference TRBV28 and TRBJ2-3, is DVKVTQSSRYLVKRTGEKVFLECVQDMDHENMFWYRQDPGLGLRLIYFSYDVKMKEKGDIPEGYSVSREKKERFSLILESASTNQTSMYLCATRQGATDTQYFGPGTRLTVL.

This chain connects TRBV5-1 to TRBJ2-7; 7 nucleotides line up with TRBD2. Germline-derived CDR1 and CDR2 are SGHRS and YFSETQ. The CDR3 loop spans 15 amino acids. V trimming: 0 bases; J trimming: 4 bases; junction bases outside the gene matches: 7. CDR3 DNA sequence: TGCGCCAGCAGCTTGGAGGGCCTAGCGGAGTACGAGCAGTACTTC. Residues: CASSLEGLAEYEQYF.

The chain combines TRBV5-1 with TRBJ2-2, with D tentatively TRBD1 or TRBD2 (5 bases each). Germline V gene sequence: CDR1 SGHRS, CDR2 YFSETQ. The CDR3 spans 15 residues. The V and J ends lost 3 bases and 0 bases respectively, with 9 bases between them. CDR3 amino acids: CASSSGHTNTGELFF. The CDR3 DNA reads as TGCGCCAGCAGCTCGGGGCATACGAACACCGGGGAGCTGTTTTTT.

In regard to this clone: Germline is not matched at one junction end, which may reflect a read error. The chain combines TRBV19 with TRBJ2-2; 7 nucleotides align to TRBD1. The CDR3 extends over 16 amino acids. The germline V gene encodes CDR1 LNHDA and CDR2 SQIVND (reference sequence). DNA for the CDR3: TGTGCCAGTAGTACCGGGACAGTGCCGAAGACCGGGGAGCTGTTTTTT. Translated, it gives CASSTGTVPKTGELFF. Drawing the rest from reference TRBV19 and TRBJ2-2, the complete variable domain is DGGITQSPKYLFRKEGQNVTLSCEQNLNHDAMYWYRQDPGQGLRLIYYSQIVNDFQKGDIAEGYSVSREKKESFPLTVTSAQKNPTAFYLCASSTGTVPKTGELFFGEGSRLTVL.

The table lists this clone with a few counts. This rearrangement joins TRBV6-1 to TRBJ1-3, with unresolved D. Germline loops: CDR1 MNHNS, CDR2 SASEGT. The CDR3 is 14 amino acids. Trimming removed 4 bases at V and 5 bases at J, with 12 bases between. The CDR3 coding sequence is TGTGCCAGCAGTGGAGAGAGGTTCCGAAACACCATATATTTT. Translation: CASSGERFRNTIYF.

This clone was observed many times. This chain joins TRBV28 and TRBJ1-4, with no clear D. The germline V gene has CDR1 MDHEN and CDR2 SYDVKM. With 6 bases removed from V and 3 bases from J, the gap between germline ends came to 11 bases. The CDR3 covers 14 residues. The CDR3 coding sequence is TGTGCCAGCAGACCCAGTCCGGCTAATGAAAAACTGTTTTTT. This encodes CASRPSPANEKLFF.

The chain combines TRBV7-3 with TRBJ2-2; TRBD1 matches at 8 bases. The CDR3 consists of 14 residues. Losses at the gene ends were 4 bases for V and 5 bases for J; bases not matched to a gene: 3. Germline V lookup: CDR1 SGHTA, CDR2 FQGTGA. CDR3 nucleotide sequence: TGTGCCAGCAGCTACGGGACAGGAACCGGGGAGCTGTTTTTT. This encodes CASSYGTGTGELFF.

This sequence joins TRBV28 and TRBJ1-6; D possibly corresponds to TRBD1 (6 bases). Per the germline V gene, CDR1 is MDHEN and CDR2 is SYDVKM. The CDR3 length is 14 residues. Trimming took 6 bases from V and 8 from J, leaving 14 bases between them. For the CDR3, the DNA is TGTGCCAGCAGGGGACCGGGGGGGCATTCACCCCTCCACTTT. It is translated as CASRGPGGHSPLHF.

Turning to this clone: This sample also contains other DNA sequences that code for the same CDR3. The rearrangement links TRBV9 to TRBJ2-5, with D perhaps TRBD2 (5 bases). The CDR3 sequence is 14 residues long. The germline V gene has CDR1 SGDLS and CDR2 YYNGEE. The V and J ends lost 0 bases and 3 bases respectively, with 9 bases between them. Here the CDR3 DNA reads TGTGCCAGCAGCGTAGGGGTCGGGAAAGAGACCCAGTACTTC. As protein: CASSVGVGKETQYF.

The chain recombines TRBV10-3 with TRBJ2-1; D unclear. The CDR3 runs to 11 residues. V lost 4 bases and J 6 bases, leaving 4 bases between the germline ends. Germline V CDR1 and CDR2: ENHRY, SYGVKD. CDR3 protein: CAISAVNEQFF. The CDR3, as DNA: TGTGCCATCAGTGCCGTCAATGAGCAGTTCTTC.

The chain employs TRBV9 and TRBJ2-6; D may be TRBD2 (6 bases). The germline CDR1 and CDR2 sequences are SGDLS and YYNGEE. The CDR3 runs 15 residues. Trimming shortened V by 3 bases and J by 4 bases, and 11 bases separated the two germline ends. CDR3 loop: CASSGGGVGANVLTF. In DNA form, the CDR3 reads TGTGCCAGCAGCGGAGGAGGGGTCGGGGCCAACGTCCTGACTTTC.

The chain uses TRBV19 and TRBJ1-1; D unclear. CDR1 and CDR2 (germline): LNHDA, SQIVND (reference sequence). V was shortened by 1 base and J by 4 bases, with 10 bases between the two germline ends. The length of the CDR3 is 14 residues. The CDR3 region has the DNA TGTGCCAGTAGTATAGGGCCCCTGGGCACTGAAGCTTTCTTT. Translation gives CASSIGPLGTEAFF.

V and J are TRBV5-1 and TRBJ2-2, with a tentative D call TRBD2 (6 bases). The germline V and J ends were trimmed by 5 bases and 5 bases, with 19 bases remaining between them. Germline CDR1 SGHRS, CDR2 YFSETQ. CDR3 size: 16 residues. In nucleotides, the CDR3 is TGCGCCAGCAGGGGTGGCGGACTACTCGGTACCGGGGAGCTGTTTTTT. This translates into CASRGGGLLGTGELFF.

This chain joins TRBV4-1 and TRBJ1-5; 8 bases align to TRBD1. This CDR3 spans 15 amino acids. Germline V gene sequence: CDR1 MGHRA, CDR2 YSYEKL. V was pared by 0 bases and J by 6 bases, with 4 bases of the junction left unmatched. CDR3 nucleotides: TGCGCCAGCAGCCAAGATCGACAGGGGTCTCAGCCCCAGCATTTT. Encoded protein: CASSQDRQGSQPQHF.

Note on this clone: Other DNA sequences within the sample encode an identical CDR3. The chain uses TRBV5-1 and TRBJ2-7, with 8 positions matching TRBD1. Germline V gives CDR1 SGHRS, CDR2 YFSETQ. V was pared by 4 bases and J by 2 bases, with 5 bases of the junction left unmatched. The CDR3 totals 14 residues. CDR3 bases: TGCGCCAGCAGCCCCGGACAGGGAGCCTACGAGCAGTACTTC. Its translation: CASSPGQGAYEQYF.

This chain connects TRBV6-5 to TRBJ2-7; D is possibly TRBD1 (5 bases). Germline CDR1 reads MNHEY; CDR2 reads SVGAGI. V was cut by 4 bases and J by 12 bases, with 25 bases left in between. The CDR3 consists of 15 residues. The CDR3 DNA reads as TGTGCCAGCAGTTCCCCACGGACACGGGCACGCCGAACGTACTTC. It is translated as CASSSPRTRARRTYF.

The genes are TRBV25-1 and TRBJ2-3; 12 nucleotides line up with TRBD1. Germline V gene sequence: CDR1 MGHDK, CDR2 SYGVNS. The ends lost 2 bases at V and 3 bases at J; junction bases unmatched: 3. CDR3 length equals 16 residues. As DNA, the CDR3 is TGTGCCAGCAGTGAAGGGACAGGGGGCCGGACAGATACGCAGTATTTT. Translating it yields CASSEGTGGRTDTQYF.

The rearrangement uses TRBV10-1 and TRBJ1-1, with TRBD1 matching 9 bases. The CDR3 loop spans 16 amino acids. With 7 bases clipped from V and 5 bases from J, the junction kept 14 bases outside the gene matches. CDR1 is WNHNN, CDR2 SYGVQD, per germline (reference sequence). The CDR3 DNA follows: TGCGCCAGCACTCGATTCACCGGGACAGGGAGGACTGAAGCTTTCTTT. This encodes CASTRFTGTGRTEAFF.